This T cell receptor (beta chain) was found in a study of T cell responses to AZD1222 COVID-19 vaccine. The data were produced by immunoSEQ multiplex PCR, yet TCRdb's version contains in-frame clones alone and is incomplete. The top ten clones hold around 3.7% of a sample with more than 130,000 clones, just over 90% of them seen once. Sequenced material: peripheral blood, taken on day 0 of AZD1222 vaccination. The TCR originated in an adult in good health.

CDR3 in DNA: TGTGCCTGGAGTCCGGGGGACGGCTATGGCTACACCTTC. This sequence encodes CAWSPGDGYGYTF. V is TRBV30 and J is TRBJ1-2; D perhaps matches TRBD1 (5 bases). The ends were cut back, 2 bases at V and 4 bases at J, with 11 bases in the middle. This CDR3 is 13 amino acids long. CDR1 GTSNPN and CDR2 SVGIG come from the germline V gene (reference sequence). The full variable domain, completed using reference TRBV30 and TRBJ1-2, is SQTIHQWPATLVQPVGSPLSLECTVEGTSNPNLYWYRQAAGRGLQLLFYSVGIGQISSEVPQNLSASRPQDRQFILSSKKLLLSDSGFYLCAWSPGDGYGYTFGSGTRLTVV.